The T cell receptor beta chain under discussion was sequenced for a study of a mutant IDH1 vaccine in newly diagnosed glioma. Time point noted: week 11, during vaccination. In every dose of vaccine, 300 ug of mutant IDH1 20-mer peptide was given alongside topical imiquimod. In germline, CDR1 is SNHLY, CDR2 FYNNEI. This CDR3 is 12 amino acids long. The V end lost 10 bases, the J end lost 7 bases, and 15 bases lay between the germline ends. Sequencing was performed with immunoSEQ multiplex PCR; in TCRdb, only in-frame clones are kept and a portion is missing. The sample consists of approximately 24,000 clones, over 65% of them appearing once. In the case of this clone: Antigen: not known.

The receptor was isolated from a woman aged 18 to 35 with glioma. This chain joins TRBV2 and TRBJ2-3, with a weak D call TRBD2 (6 bases). This sample comprised PBMCs, obtained from a glioma patient whose treatment included an IDH1 peptide vaccine. Here the CDR3 reads CATSGEKYTQYF. The CDR3 DNA is TGTGCCACTTCGGGGGAGAAATATACGCAGTATTTT.